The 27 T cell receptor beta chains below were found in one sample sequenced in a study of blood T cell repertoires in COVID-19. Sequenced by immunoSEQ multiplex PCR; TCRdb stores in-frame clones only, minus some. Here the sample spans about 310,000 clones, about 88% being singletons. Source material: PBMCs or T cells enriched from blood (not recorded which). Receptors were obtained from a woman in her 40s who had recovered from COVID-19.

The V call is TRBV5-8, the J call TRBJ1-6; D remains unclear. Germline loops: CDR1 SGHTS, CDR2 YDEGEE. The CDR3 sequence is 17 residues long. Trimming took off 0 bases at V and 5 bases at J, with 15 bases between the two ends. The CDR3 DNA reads TGTGCCAGCAGCTTGGGCCTCCGGGGTACTGATAATTCACCCCTCCACTTT. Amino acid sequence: CASSLGLRGTDNSPLHF.

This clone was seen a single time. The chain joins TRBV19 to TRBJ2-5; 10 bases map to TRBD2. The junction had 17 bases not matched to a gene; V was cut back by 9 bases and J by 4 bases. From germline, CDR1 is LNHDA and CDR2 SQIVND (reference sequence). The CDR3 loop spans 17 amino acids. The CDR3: CASPLEGSGGPIETQYF. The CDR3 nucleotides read TGTGCCAGCCCTCTGGAGGGTAGCGGGGGGCCGATAGAGACCCAGTACTTC.

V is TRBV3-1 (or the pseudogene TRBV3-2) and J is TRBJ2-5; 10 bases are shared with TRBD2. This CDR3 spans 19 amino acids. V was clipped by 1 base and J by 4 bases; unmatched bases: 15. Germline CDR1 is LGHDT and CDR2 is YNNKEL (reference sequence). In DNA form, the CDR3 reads TGTGCCAGCAGCCAAGCTTTCTTAGCGGGAGGAGGGAGGGGAGAGACCCAGTACTTC. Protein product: CASSQAFLAGGGRGETQYF.

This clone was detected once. The CDR3 reads CASSPGTGGSQPQHF. For the CDR3, the DNA is TGTGCCAGCAGCCCTGGGACAGGGGGATCCCAGCCCCAGCATTTT. The rearrangement uses TRBV7-8 and TRBJ1-5, with 11 positions matching TRBD1. V shed 5 bases and J 7 bases; nucleotides not matched to a gene: 7. Germline CDR1 is SGHVS and CDR2 is FQNEAQ. CDR3 size: 15 residues.

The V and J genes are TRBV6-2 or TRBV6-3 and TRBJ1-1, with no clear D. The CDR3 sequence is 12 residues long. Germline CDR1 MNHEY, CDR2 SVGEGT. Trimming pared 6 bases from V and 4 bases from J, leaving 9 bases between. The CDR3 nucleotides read TGTGCCAGCAGCACGGGAGTCACTGAAGCTTTCTTT. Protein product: CASSTGVTEAFF.

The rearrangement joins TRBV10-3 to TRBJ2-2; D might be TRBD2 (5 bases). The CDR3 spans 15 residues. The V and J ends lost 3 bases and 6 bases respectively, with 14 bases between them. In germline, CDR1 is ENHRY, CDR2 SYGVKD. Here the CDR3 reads CAISDLGSQAGELFF. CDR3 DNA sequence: TGTGCCATCAGTGATTTAGGGAGCCAGGCCGGGGAGCTGTTTTTT.

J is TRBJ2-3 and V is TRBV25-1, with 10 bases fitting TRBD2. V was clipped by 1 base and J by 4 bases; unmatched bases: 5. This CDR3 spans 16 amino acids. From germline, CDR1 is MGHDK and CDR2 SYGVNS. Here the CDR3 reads CASSESLAGVADTQYF. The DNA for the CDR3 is TGTGCCAGCAGTGAATCCCTAGCGGGGGTGGCAGATACGCAGTATTTT.

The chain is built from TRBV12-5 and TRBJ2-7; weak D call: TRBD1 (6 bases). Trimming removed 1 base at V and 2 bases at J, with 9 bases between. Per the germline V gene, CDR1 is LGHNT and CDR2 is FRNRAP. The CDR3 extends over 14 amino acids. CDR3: CASGLGQATYEQYF. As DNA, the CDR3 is TGTGCTAGTGGTTTGGGACAGGCGACCTACGAGCAGTACTTC.

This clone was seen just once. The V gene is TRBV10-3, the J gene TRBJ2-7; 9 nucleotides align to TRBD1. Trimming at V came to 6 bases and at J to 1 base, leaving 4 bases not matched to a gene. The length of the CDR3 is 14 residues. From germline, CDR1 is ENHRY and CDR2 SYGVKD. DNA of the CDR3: TGTGCCATCAGCGGACAGGGGCCTTCCTACGAGCAGTACTTC. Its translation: CAISGQGPSYEQYF.

CDR3 residues: CASSPLDRVRYEQYF. The CDR3 nucleotides are TGTGCCAGCAGTCCCCTCGACAGAGTTCGGTACGAGCAGTACTTC. The V call is TRBV28, the J call TRBJ2-7; perhaps TRBD1 as D (5 bases). CDR1 and CDR2 (germline): MDHEN, SYDVKM. The CDR3 totals 15 residues. The V end lost 5 bases, the J end lost 4 bases, and 18 bases lay between the germline ends. Full variable domain (remainder filled in from reference TRBV28 and TRBJ2-7): DVKVTQSSRYLVKRTGEKVFLECVQDMDHENMFWYRQDPGLGLRLIYFSYDVKMKEKGDIPEGYSVSREKKERFSLILESASTNQTSMYLCASSPLDRVRYEQYFGPGTRLTVT.

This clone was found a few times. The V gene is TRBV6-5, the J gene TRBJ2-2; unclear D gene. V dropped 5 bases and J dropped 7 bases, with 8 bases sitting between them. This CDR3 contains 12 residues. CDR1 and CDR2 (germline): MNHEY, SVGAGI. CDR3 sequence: CASSQDVGELFF. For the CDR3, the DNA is TGTGCCAGCAGTCAGGATGTCGGGGAGCTGTTTTTT.

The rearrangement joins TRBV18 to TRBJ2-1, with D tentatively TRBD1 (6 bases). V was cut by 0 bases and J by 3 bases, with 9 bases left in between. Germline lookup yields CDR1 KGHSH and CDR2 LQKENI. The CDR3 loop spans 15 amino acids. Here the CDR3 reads CASSPPEGGYNEQFF. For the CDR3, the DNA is TGTGCCAGCTCACCACCCGAAGGGGGCTACAATGAGCAGTTCTTC. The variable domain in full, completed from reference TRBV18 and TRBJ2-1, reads NAGVMQNPRHLVRRRGQEARLRCSPMKGHSHVYWYRQLPEEGLKFMVYLQKENIIDESGMPKERFSAEFPKEGPSILRIQQVVRGDSAAYFCASSPPEGGYNEQFFGPGTRLTVL.

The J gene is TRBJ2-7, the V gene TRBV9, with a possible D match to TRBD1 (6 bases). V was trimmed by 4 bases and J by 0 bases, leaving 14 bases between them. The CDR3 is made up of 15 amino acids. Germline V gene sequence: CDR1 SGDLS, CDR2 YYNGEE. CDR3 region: CASSLRTDFSYEQYF. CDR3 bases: TGTGCCAGCAGCCTTCGGACAGACTTCTCCTACGAGCAGTACTTC. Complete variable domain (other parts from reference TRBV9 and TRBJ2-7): DSGVTQTPKHLITATGQRVTLRCSPRSGDLSVYWYQQSLDQGLQFLIQYYNGEERAKGNILERFSAQQFPDLHSELNLSSLELGDSALYFCASSLRTDFSYEQYFGPGTRLTVT.

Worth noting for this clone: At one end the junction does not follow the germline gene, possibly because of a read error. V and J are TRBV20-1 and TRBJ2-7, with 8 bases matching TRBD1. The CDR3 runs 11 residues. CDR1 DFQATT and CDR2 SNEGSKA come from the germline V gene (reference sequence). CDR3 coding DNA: TGCAGTGCCGATATACAGGACAGGGTAGACTTC. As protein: CSADIQDRVDF.

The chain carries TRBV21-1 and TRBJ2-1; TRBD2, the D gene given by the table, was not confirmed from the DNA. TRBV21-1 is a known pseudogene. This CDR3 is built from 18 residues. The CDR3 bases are TGTGCCAGCAGCAAAGATTGTGACCTAATAGCGGTGTACAATGAGCAGTTCTTC. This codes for CASSKDCDLIAVYNEQFF.

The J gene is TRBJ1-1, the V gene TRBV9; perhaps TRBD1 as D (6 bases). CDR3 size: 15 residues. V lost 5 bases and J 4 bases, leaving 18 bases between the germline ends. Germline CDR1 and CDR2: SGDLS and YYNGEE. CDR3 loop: CASSNHRGGLTEAFF. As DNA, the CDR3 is TGTGCCAGCAGTAATCACCGGGGGGGCCTCACTGAAGCTTTCTTT.

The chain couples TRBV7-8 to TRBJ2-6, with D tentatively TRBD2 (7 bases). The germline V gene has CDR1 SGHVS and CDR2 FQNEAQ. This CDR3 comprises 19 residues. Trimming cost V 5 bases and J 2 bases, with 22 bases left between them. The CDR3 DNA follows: TGTGCCAGCAGCGTATGGGCTCGGGGGGCCGGTGCTGGGGCCAACGTCCTGACTTTC. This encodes CASSVWARGAGAGANVLTF.

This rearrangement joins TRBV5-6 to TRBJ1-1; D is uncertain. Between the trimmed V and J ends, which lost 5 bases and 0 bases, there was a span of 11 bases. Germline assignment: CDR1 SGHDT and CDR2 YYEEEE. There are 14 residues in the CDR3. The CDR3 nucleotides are TGTGCCAGCAGTTATTTGGCGGTGAACACTGAAGCTTTCTTT. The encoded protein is CASSYLAVNTEAFF.

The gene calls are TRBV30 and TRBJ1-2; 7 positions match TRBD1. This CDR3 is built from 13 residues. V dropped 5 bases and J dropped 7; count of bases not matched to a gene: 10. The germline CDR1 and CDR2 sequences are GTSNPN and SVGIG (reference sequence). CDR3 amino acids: CAWYLGGSAGYTF. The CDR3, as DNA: TGTGCCTGGTATCTAGGGGGCTCGGCTGGCTACACCTTC.

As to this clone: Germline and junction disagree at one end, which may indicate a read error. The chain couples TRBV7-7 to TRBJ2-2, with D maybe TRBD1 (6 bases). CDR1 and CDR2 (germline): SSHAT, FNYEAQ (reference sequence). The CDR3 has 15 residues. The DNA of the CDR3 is TGTGCTAGCAGTCCCGGGACAACGAACACCGGGGAGCTGTTTTTT. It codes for CASSPGTTNTGELFF.

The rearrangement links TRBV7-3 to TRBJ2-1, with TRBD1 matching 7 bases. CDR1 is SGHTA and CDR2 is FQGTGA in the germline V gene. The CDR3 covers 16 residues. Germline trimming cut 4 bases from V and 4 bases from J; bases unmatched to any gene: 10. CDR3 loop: CASSSTPGQNYNEQFF. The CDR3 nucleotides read TGTGCCAGCAGCTCGACACCGGGACAGAATTACAATGAGCAGTTCTTC.

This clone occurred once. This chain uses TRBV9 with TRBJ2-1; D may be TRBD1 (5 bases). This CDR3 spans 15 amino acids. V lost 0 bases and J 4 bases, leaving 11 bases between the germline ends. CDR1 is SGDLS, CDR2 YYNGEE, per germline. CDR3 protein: CASSVGRGIYNEQFF. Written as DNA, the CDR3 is TGTGCCAGCAGCGTAGGTAGGGGTATTTACAATGAGCAGTTCTTC.

The chain's CDR3 is CASSLSGDYNEQFF. The CDR3 nucleotides are TGTGCCAGCTCATTGAGCGGGGACTACAATGAGCAGTTCTTC. This chain uses TRBV7-3 with TRBJ2-1; 7 nucleotides align to TRBD2. V gave up 8 bases and J gave up 3 bases; unmatched junction bases: 7. Germline lookup yields CDR1 SGHTA and CDR2 FQGTGA. This CDR3 is 14 amino acids long. Combining the CDR3 with reference TRBV7-3 and TRBJ2-1 gives the whole variable domain GAGVSQTPSNKVTEKGKYVELRCDPISGHTALYWYRQSLGQGPEFLIYFQGTGAADDSGLPNDRFFAVRPEGSVSTLKIQRTERGDSAVYLCASSLSGDYNEQFFGPGTRLTVL.

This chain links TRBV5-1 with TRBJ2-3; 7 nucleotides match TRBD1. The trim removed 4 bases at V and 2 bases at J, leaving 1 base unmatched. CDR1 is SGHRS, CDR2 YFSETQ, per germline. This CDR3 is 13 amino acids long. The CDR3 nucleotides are TGCGCCAGCAGCGACAGGGTCACAGATACGCAGTATTTT. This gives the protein CASSDRVTDTQYF.

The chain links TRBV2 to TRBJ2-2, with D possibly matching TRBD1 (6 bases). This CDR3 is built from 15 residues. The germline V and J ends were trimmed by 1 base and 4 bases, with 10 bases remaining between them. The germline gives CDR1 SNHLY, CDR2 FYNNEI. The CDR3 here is CASSEDRASTGELFF. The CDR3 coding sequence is TGTGCCAGCAGTGAAGACAGGGCATCCACCGGGGAGCTGTTTTTT.

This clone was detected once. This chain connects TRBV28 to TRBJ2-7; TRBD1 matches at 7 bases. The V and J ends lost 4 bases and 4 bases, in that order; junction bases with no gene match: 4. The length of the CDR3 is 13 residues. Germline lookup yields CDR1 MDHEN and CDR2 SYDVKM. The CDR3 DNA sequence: TGTGCCAGCAGTTGGACAGGAGATTACGAGCAGTACTTC. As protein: CASSWTGDYEQYF.

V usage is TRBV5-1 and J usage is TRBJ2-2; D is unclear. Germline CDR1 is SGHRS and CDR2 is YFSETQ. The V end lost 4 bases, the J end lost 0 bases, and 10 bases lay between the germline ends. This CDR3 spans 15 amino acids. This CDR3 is CASSAQFANTGELFF. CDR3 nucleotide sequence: TGCGCCAGCAGCGCCCAGTTCGCGAACACCGGGGAGCTGTTTTTT.